This T cell receptor (beta chain) was identified in a study of tumor-infiltrating lymphocytes in primary liver carcinoma. Notes on the study in general: It was in tumors, not blood, that the top-250-clone fraction was significantly higher (p = 0.039).

Remarks on this clonotype: Its antigen is not identified.

Blood RNA originated from unsorted whole blood, with germline DNA additionally extracted. Patients had chronic HBV infection and were treatment-naive. Germline V gene data show CDR1 as MDHEN and CDR2 as SYDVKM. The CDR3 is 18 residues long. V was pared by 4 bases and J by 0 bases, with 12 bases of the junction left unmatched. The researchers produced TCR beta cDNA from approximately 540 ng total RNA with a constant-region primer. A slightly modified ARM-PCR protocol with three nested multiplex PCR rounds produced these TCR beta libraries. The study ran its first two PCR rounds for nine to eleven cycles each, using TRBV1-TRBV30 forward primers and a C-beta reverse primer. One entry per CDR3 protein, called by TCRdb with MiXCR from the multiplex PCR reads. The sample lists about 200,000 distinct CDR3 sequences, around 60% occurring once.

Sequenced input: peripheral blood. This TCR was recovered from a woman between 55 and 75 years old with primary liver carcinoma and hepatitis B virus infection. The genes are TRBV28 and TRBJ2-1, with 7 positions matching TRBD1. Written as DNA, the CDR3 is TGTGCCAGCAGTTATCGATTCTCAGGGGGAATCTCCTACAATGAGCAGTTCTTC. Its translation: CASSYRFSGGISYNEQFF.